Below, 30 T cell receptor beta chains from the same sample are listed, as sequenced in a study of blood T cells in healthy people across ages. It was with a sample-barcoded 5' primer and a J-beta primer mix that a second PCR of roughly 7 to 12 cycles was run. Via MiXCR, TCRdb re-called the 5' RACE reads, giving one row per CDR3 protein. The table has about a million distinct CDR3 sequences, 30% to 40% seen once. What was sequenced was blood. The receptors originated from a man aged 18 to 35 in good health.

Remarks on this clonotype: The junction departs from the called germline gene at one end, perhaps through a read error. The chain carries TRBV27 and TRBJ1-1, with TRBD1 matching 8 bases. This CDR3 region has 14 residues. Germline CDR1 and CDR2: MNHEY and SMNVEV (reference sequence). The CDR3 DNA reads TGTGCCAGCAGAACGACAGGGGAGGACACTGGAGCTTTCTTT. It yields the protein CASRTTGEDTGAFF.

This clonotype has only a few counts. At one of its ends the junction is not consistent with the germline gene, which may arise from a read error. The J gene is TRBJ1-4, the V gene TRBV14, with D perhaps TRBD1 (5 bases). CDR3 size: 16 residues. The germline CDR1 and CDR2 sequences are SGHDN and FVKESK. CDR3 coding DNA: TGTGCCAGCAGCCGCCTAGGGACCACGACTAACGAAAAACTGTTTTTT. Residues: CASSRLGTTTNEKLFF.

The chain is built from TRBV29-1 and TRBJ1-4; D is unclear. The V gene lost 4 bases and the J gene lost 1 base, with 7 bases spanning the gap. CDR1 and CDR2 (germline): SQVTM, ANQGSEA. This CDR3 has 13 residues. The CDR3 reads CSVGHGTNEKLFF. The CDR3 nucleotides are TGCAGCGTTGGCCATGGAACTAATGAAAAACTGTTTTTT.

The chain is built from TRBV5-1 and TRBJ2-3; D is undetermined. Trimming removed 1 base from V and 4 bases from J, with 10 bases in between. The CDR3 has 14 amino acids. CDR1 SGHRS and CDR2 YFSETQ come from the germline V gene. CDR3: CASSLSAVADTQYF. In nucleotides, the CDR3 is TGCGCCAGCAGCTTGTCAGCAGTTGCAGATACGCAGTATTTT.

This chain joins TRBV24-1 and TRBJ2-3; 8 bases fit TRBD2. The CDR3 runs 18 residues. Germline V gene data show CDR1 as KGHDR and CDR2 as SFDVKD. Unmatched junction bases numbered 11, after V lost 4 bases and J lost 0 bases. The CDR3 coding sequence is TGTGCCACCAGTGAACGGACTAGCCGTAGCGGAAGCACAGATACGCAGTATTTT. It codes for CATSERTSRSGSTDTQYF.

CDR3 bases: TGCAGTGCTTCGCCCCCCCGGCTGGGGAACTATGGCTACACCTTC. Translation gives CSASPPRLGNYGYTF. V and J are TRBV20-1 and TRBJ1-2; D is undetermined. Germline V gene lookup returns CDR1 DFQATT and CDR2 SNEGSKA (reference sequence). CDR3 size: 15 residues. The V end lost 5 bases, the J end lost 2 bases, and 18 bases lay between the germline ends.

V is TRBV6-4 and J is TRBJ1-5; TRBD1 matches 7 bases. Unmatched junction bases numbered 12, after V lost 4 bases and J lost 3 bases. The V gene's germline CDR1 is MRHNA and CDR2 SNTAGT. The CDR3 loop spans 17 amino acids. For the CDR3, the DNA is TGTGCCAGCAGTGGCAGACAGGGTAAATTACCCAATCAGCCCCAGCATTTT. It translates to CASSGRQGKLPNQPQHF.

The V gene is TRBV25-1, the J gene TRBJ2-3; 7 bases agree with TRBD2. Looked up from germline, CDR1 is MGHDK and CDR2 is SYGVNS. The ends lost 2 bases at V and 8 bases at J; junction bases unmatched: 1. The CDR3 is 12 residues long. CDR3 nucleotide sequence: TGTGCCAGCAGTGAAATAGCGGGTACGCAGTATTTT. It yields the protein CASSEIAGTQYF.

This sequence joins TRBV29-1 and TRBJ2-5; D unclear. Germline V CDR1 and CDR2: SQVTM, ANQGSEA. V gave up 7 bases and J gave up 11 bases, with 17 bases separating them. CDR3 length: 11 amino acids. DNA for the CDR3: TGCAGCGGTGCAGTCCCCAATGAGCAGTACTTC. This translates into CSGAVPNEQYF.

This clonotype was counted many times. The chain combines TRBV7-2 with TRBJ1-2, with unresolved D. Germline V CDR1 and CDR2: SGHTA, FQGNSA. V was trimmed by 5 bases and J by 0 bases, leaving 16 bases between them. There are 16 residues in the CDR3. This CDR3 reads CASSRQPTYSNYGYTF. CDR3 in DNA: TGTGCCAGCAGCCGCCAACCCACATATTCTAACTATGGCTACACCTTC.

There are a few counts of this clonotype. The chain links TRBV6-5 to TRBJ1-1, with 8 bases matching TRBD1. In germline, CDR1 is MNHEY, CDR2 SVGAGI. V was clipped by 0 bases and J by 6 bases; unmatched bases: 3. This CDR3 spans 14 amino acids. CDR3 coding DNA: TGTGCCAGCAGTTACTCGCCAGGGGGCTCTGAAGCTTTCTTT. It codes for CASSYSPGGSEAFF.

There are a few counts of this clonotype. CDR3 in DNA: TGCGCCAGCAGCCAAGTGGACAGGATTTGGTCTCCAGATACGCAGTATTTT. Translating gives CASSQVDRIWSPDTQYF. The chain joins TRBV4-3 to TRBJ2-3; 7 bases line up with TRBD1. Germline V gene data show CDR1 as LGHNA and CDR2 as YSLEER. V dropped 1 base and J dropped 4; count of bases not matched to a gene: 11. The CDR3 spans 17 residues.

This clonotype was counted many times. The chain is built from TRBV4-3 and TRBJ2-1, with D unclear. This CDR3 has 14 amino acids. Deletions cut 0 bases from V and 5 bases from J, with 8 bases between. The germline gives CDR1 LGHNA, CDR2 YSLEER. For the CDR3, the DNA is TGCGCCAGCAGCCAAGATGCAGGTCACAATGAGCAGTTCTTC. Translating it yields CASSQDAGHNEQFF.

This clonotype was recorded a few times. The chain combines TRBV5-1 with TRBJ2-1; TRBD2 might be the D (6 bases). The germline V and J ends were trimmed by 6 bases and 0 bases, with 13 bases remaining between them. Per germline, CDR1 SGHRS and CDR2 YFSETQ. The CDR3 runs to 15 residues. The DNA of the CDR3 is TGCGCCAGCACGCCTGGGGGGAACTCCTACAATGAGCAGTTCTTC. Protein sequence: CASTPGGNSYNEQFF.

The chain carries TRBV20-1 and TRBJ2-3; D is perhaps TRBD1 or TRBD2 (5 bases each). Trimming took off 5 bases at V and 3 bases at J, with 18 bases between the two ends. The CDR3 is made up of 15 amino acids. The germline CDR1 and CDR2 sequences are DFQATT and SNEGSKA (reference sequence). The CDR3 DNA follows: TGCAGTGCTGAGGAATGGGGGTTTGGGACAGATACGCAGTATTTT. Its protein is CSAEEWGFGTDTQYF.

This clonotype was recorded at least ten times. The chain employs TRBV5-1 and TRBJ2-1; perhaps TRBD2 as D (5 bases). V was trimmed by 1 base and J by 9 bases, leaving 14 bases between them. The CDR3 contains 14 residues. Looked up from germline, CDR1 is SGHRS and CDR2 is YFSETQ. The DNA for the CDR3 is TGCGCCAGCAGCTTGCAGCGGTCTGGATTTGAGCAGTTCTTC. It encodes CASSLQRSGFEQFF.

This clonotype was observed a few times. The rearrangement uses TRBV6-1 and TRBJ2-7; weak D call: TRBD1 (6 bases). V was trimmed by 4 bases and J by 0 bases, leaving 10 bases between them. Per germline, CDR1 MNHNS and CDR2 SASEGT. The CDR3 runs 14 residues. CDR3 protein: CASSARGTSYEQYF. CDR3 sequence (DNA): TGTGCCAGCAGTGCCAGGGGAACCTCCTACGAGCAGTACTTC.

J is TRBJ2-2 and V is TRBV5-1; TRBD2 agrees at 9 bases. The CDR3 extends over 17 amino acids. The junction had 6 bases not matched to a gene; V was cut back by 0 bases and J by 3 bases. Germline V CDR1 and CDR2: SGHRS, YFSETQ. CDR3 amino acids: CASSLERLAEYTGELFF. The CDR3, as DNA: TGCGCCAGCAGCTTGGAGAGACTAGCGGAGTACACCGGGGAGCTGTTTTTT.

The genes are TRBV6-4 and TRBJ2-1, with 7 bases fitting TRBD2. Germline V lookup: CDR1 MRHNA, CDR2 SNTAGT. This CDR3 is built from 15 residues. J lost 1 base, V lost 2 bases, and 2 bases had no gene match. In nucleotides, the CDR3 is TGTGCCAGCAGTGACGGAGCGGGGTCCTACAATGAGCAGTTCTTC. Translation gives CASSDGAGSYNEQFF.

The gene calls are TRBV4-3 and TRBJ2-7; D call uncertain. The DNA end is more similar to TRBJ2-4, so the J call may be wrong. This CDR3 comprises 15 residues. CDR1 and CDR2 from the germline V gene are LGHNA and YSLEER. This chain's CDR3 is CASSQDFKGKDIQYF. CDR3 in DNA: TGCGCCAGCAGCCAAGATTTCAAGGGAAAAGACATTCAGTACTTC.

This clonotype has a handful of counts. J is TRBJ2-3 and V is TRBV5-5; 9 bases are a match to TRBD2. V gave up 3 bases and J gave up 3 bases; unmatched junction bases: 5. CDR3 length equals 15 residues. In germline, CDR1 is SGHKS, CDR2 YYEKEE (reference sequence). The chain's CDR3 is CASSSPGLATDTQYF. Here the CDR3 DNA reads TGTGCCAGCAGCTCACCGGGACTAGCAACAGATACGCAGTATTTT.

Points on this clonotype: Sequence at one end of the junction differs from germline and may be a read error. V and J are TRBV12-3 or TRBV12-4 and TRBJ1-1; D possibly corresponds to TRBD1 (5 bases). The CDR3 runs 14 residues. The CDR3 region is CSSGQWGVRTEAFF. CDR3 DNA: TGTTCCAGCGGACAATGGGGGGTCCGCACTGAAGCTTTCTTT.

The rearrangement joins TRBV3-1 to TRBJ1-2, with unresolved D. The CDR3 runs 14 residues. V was shortened by 4 bases and J by 2 bases, with 11 bases between the two germline ends. Looked up from germline, CDR1 is LGHDT and CDR2 is YNNKEL (reference sequence). The CDR3 nucleotides read TGTGCCAGCAGCCCCCGGAAGAAAAACTATGGCTACACCTTC. Its translation is CASSPRKKNYGYTF.

This clonotype was detected only a few times. The V call is TRBV3-1, the J call TRBJ1-2, with 8 bases aligning to TRBD1. Germline V lookup: CDR1 LGHDT, CDR2 YNNKEL (reference sequence). CDR3 size: 13 residues. The V and J ends lost 8 bases and 6 bases, in that order; junction bases with no gene match: 8. The DNA for the CDR3 is TGTGCCAGCGCCGTGACAGGGGAGCATGGCTACACCTTC. Translating it yields CASAVTGEHGYTF.

The chain has TRBV12-3 or TRBV12-4 and TRBJ1-1, with no clear D. The CDR3 loop spans 12 amino acids. The V end lost 3 bases, the J end lost 5 bases, and 7 bases lay between the germline ends. The CDR3 DNA sequence: TGTGCCAGCAGTTTCCCCCCAACTGAAGCTTTCTTT. This gives the protein CASSFPPTEAFF.

The chain combines TRBV20-1 with TRBJ1-2, with TRBD1 matching over 8 bases. CDR1 and CDR2 from the germline V gene are DFQATT and SNEGSKA (reference sequence). The V gene end was trimmed by 0 bases and the J gene end by 6 bases; junction bases not matched to a gene: 6. The CDR3 totals 14 residues. The CDR3 DNA follows: TGCAGTGCTAGAGAGGGGACAGGAGACCATGGCTACACCTTC. This gives the protein CSAREGTGDHGYTF.

Worth noting for this clonotype: This sequence may be a read error, since a much larger clone differs from it by one base. The chain recombines TRBV12-3 or TRBV12-4 with TRBJ1-5; D unresolved. This CDR3 contains 15 residues. The CDR3 bases are TGTGCCAGCAGTCCTCGGTCGGATAGCAAGCAGCCCCAGCATTTT. Translating gives CASSPRSDSKQPQHF.

The V call is TRBV20-1, the J call TRBJ2-2; the match to TRBD2 covers 9 bases. With 0 bases clipped from V and 8 bases from J, the junction kept 7 bases outside the gene matches. CDR3 length equals 15 residues. Germline lookup yields CDR1 DFQATT and CDR2 SNEGSKA (reference sequence). The CDR3 is CSARDPRLAEGELFF. CDR3 nucleotides: TGCAGTGCTAGAGATCCTCGACTAGCGGAGGGGGAGCTGTTTTTT.

The chain uses TRBV20-1 and TRBJ2-3; TRBD2 matches at 9 bases. Looked up from germline, CDR1 is DFQATT and CDR2 is SNEGSKA (reference sequence). The CDR3 consists of 15 residues. Trimming at V came to 0 bases and at J to 1 base, leaving 2 bases not matched to a gene. CDR3 protein: CSARERTSGTDTQYF. The DNA of the CDR3 is TGCAGTGCTAGAGAAAGGACTAGCGGCACAGATACGCAGTATTTT.

The chain couples TRBV7-2 to TRBJ2-3, with 7 bases lining up with TRBD2. CDR3 size: 17 residues. Trimming removed 2 bases from V and 2 bases from J; junction bases left unmatched: 10. Germline V lookup: CDR1 SGHTA, CDR2 FQGNSA. The CDR3 region is CASSLWGGWQITDTQYF. DNA for the CDR3: TGTGCCAGCAGCTTATGGGGGGGGTGGCAGATCACAGATACGCAGTATTTT.